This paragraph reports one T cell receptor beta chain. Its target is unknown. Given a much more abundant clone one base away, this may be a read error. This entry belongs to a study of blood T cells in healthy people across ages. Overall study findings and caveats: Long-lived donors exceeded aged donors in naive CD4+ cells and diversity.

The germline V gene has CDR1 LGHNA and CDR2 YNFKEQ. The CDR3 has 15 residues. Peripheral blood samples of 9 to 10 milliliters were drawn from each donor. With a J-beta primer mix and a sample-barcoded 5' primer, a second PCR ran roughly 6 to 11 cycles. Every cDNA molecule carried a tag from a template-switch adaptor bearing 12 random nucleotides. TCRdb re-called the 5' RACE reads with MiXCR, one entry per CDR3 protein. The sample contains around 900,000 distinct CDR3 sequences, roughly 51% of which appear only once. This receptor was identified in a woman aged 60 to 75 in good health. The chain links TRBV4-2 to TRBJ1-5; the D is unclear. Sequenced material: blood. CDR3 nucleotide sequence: TGTGCCAGCAGCCAAGATTCGGGCCGAGATCAGCCCCGGCATTTT. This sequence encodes CASSQDSGRDQPRHF.